The TCR beta chain described here comes from a study of control samples from healthy donors and cancer patients. CDR3 length: 13 amino acids. V shed 4 bases and J shed 5 bases, with 11 bases lying between them. Germline V CDR1 and CDR2: SNHLY, FYNNEI. The table came from immunoSEQ multiplex PCR; TCRdb's copy has only in-frame clones and leaves some out. The table lists 3,500 to 4,500 clones, roughly 80% of them singletons, with roughly 9% in the top ten. Source material: formalin-fixed, paraffin-embedded tissue. V usage is TRBV2 and J usage is TRBJ1-1; D not resolved. This sequence was found in a female donor with melanoma. CDR3 sequence reads: CASSVAVETEAFF. The CDR3 bases are TGTGCCAGCAGTGTTGCCGTTGAAACTGAAGCTTTCTTT.